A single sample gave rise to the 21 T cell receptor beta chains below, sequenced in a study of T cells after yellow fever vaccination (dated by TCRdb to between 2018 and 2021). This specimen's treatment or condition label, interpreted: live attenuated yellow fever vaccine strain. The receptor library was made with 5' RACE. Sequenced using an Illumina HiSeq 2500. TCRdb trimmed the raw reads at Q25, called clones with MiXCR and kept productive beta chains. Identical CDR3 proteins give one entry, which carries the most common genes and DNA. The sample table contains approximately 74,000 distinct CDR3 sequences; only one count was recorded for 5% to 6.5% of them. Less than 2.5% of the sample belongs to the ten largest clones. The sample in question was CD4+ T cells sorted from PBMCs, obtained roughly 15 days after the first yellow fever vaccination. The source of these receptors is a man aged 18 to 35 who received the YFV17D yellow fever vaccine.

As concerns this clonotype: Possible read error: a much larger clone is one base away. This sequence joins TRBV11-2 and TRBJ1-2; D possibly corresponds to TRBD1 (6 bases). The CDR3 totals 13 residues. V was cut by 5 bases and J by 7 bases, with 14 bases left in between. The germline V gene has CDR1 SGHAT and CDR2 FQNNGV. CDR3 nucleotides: TGTGCCAGCAGCCCCGACAGGCATGGTGGCTACACCTTC. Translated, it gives CASSPDRHGGYTF. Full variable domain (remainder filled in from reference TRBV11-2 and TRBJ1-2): EAGVAQSPRYKIIEKRQSVAFWCNPISGHATLYWYQQILGQGPKLLIQFQNNGVVDDSQLPKDRFSAERLKGVDSTLKIQPAKLEDSAVYLCASSPDRHGGYTFGSGTRLTVV.

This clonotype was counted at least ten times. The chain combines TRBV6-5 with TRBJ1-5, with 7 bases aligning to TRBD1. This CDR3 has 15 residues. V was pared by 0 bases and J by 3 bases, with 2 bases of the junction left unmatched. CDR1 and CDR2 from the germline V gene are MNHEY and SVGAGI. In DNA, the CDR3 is TGTGCCAGCAGTTACTCAGGACAGGACAATCAGCCCCAGCATTTT. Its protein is CASSYSGQDNQPQHF.

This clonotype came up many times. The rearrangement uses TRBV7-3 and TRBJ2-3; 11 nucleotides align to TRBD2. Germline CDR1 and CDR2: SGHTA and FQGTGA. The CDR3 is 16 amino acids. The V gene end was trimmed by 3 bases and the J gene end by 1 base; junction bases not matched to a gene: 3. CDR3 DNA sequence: TGTGCCAGCAGCTTCCTAGCGGGGGGTGGCACAGATACGCAGTATTTT. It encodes CASSFLAGGGTDTQYF.

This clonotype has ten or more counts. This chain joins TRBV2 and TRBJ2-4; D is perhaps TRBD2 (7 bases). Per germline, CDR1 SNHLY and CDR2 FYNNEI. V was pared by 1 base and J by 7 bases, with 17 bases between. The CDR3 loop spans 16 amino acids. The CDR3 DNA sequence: TGTGCCAGCAGTGAAGGCTATGTACCGGGGGGCAACATTCAGTACTTC. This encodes CASSEGYVPGGNIQYF.

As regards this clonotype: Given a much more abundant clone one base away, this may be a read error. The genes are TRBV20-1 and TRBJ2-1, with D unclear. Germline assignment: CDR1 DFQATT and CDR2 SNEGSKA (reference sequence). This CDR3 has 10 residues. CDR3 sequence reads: CCARKNEQFF. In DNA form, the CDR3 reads TGCTGTGCTAGGAAGAATGAGCAGTTCTTC.

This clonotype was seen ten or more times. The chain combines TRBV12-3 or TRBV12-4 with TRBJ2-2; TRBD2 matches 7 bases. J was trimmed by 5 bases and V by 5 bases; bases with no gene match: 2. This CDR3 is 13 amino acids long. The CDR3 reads CASSLRGTGELFF. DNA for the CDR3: TGTGCCAGCAGTCTGCGGGGGACCGGGGAGCTGTTTTTT.

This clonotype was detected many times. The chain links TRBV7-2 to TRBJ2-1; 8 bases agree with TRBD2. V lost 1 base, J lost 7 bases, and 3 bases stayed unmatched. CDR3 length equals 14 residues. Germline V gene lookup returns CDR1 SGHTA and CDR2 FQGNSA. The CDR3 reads CASSLVGGENEQFF. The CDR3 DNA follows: TGTGCCAGCAGCTTAGTCGGGGGGGAGAATGAGCAGTTCTTC.

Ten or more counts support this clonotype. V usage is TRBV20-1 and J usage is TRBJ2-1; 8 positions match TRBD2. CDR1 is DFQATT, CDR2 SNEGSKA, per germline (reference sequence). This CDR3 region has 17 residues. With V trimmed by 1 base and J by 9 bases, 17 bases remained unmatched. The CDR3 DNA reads TGCAGTGCTAGAGCAGTAGCGGGGACGCCCGCAATGGGTGAGCAGTTCTTC. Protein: CSARAVAGTPAMGEQFF.

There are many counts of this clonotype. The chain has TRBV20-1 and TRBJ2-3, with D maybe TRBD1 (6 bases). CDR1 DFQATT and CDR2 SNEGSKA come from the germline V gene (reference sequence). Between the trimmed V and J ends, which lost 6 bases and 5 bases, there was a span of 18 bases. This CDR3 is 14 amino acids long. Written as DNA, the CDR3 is TGCAGTGCGCTCCCGGGACAAGTACGAGATACGCAGTATTTT. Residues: CSALPGQVRDTQYF.

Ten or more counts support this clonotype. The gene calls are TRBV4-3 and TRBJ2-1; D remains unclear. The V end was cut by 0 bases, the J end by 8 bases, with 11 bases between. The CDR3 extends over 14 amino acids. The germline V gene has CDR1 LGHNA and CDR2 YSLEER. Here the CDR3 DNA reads TGCGCCAGCAGCCAAGACGTAAGTTTCGATGAGCAGTTCTTC. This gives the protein CASSQDVSFDEQFF.

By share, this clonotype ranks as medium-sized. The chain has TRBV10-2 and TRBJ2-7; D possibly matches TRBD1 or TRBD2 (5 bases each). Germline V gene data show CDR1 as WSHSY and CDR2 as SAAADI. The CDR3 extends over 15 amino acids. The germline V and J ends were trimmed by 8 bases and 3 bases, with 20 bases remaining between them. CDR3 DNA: TGCGCCAGCCAAGAGCCCTCGGGGACCTTCTACGAGCAGTACTTC. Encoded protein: CASQEPSGTFYEQYF.

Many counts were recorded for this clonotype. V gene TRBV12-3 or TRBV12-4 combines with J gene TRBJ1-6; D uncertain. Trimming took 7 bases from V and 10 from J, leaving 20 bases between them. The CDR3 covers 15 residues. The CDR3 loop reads CASKGAGRRVSPLHF. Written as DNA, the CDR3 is TGTGCCAGCAAGGGCGCCGGACGGAGAGTCTCACCCCTCCACTTT.

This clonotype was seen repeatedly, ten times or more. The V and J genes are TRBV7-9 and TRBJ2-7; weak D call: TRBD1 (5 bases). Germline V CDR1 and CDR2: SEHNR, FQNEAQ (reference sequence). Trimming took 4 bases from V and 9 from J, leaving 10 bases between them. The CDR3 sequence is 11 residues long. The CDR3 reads CASSSGFGQYV. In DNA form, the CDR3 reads TGTGCCAGCAGCTCAGGGTTCGGGCAGTACGTC.

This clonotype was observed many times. The CDR3 loop reads CSVRGGGNTIYF. As DNA, the CDR3 is TGCAGCGTGAGGGGAGGAGGAAACACCATATATTTT. The gene calls are TRBV29-1 and TRBJ1-3; perhaps TRBD1 as D (5 bases). Trimming removed 6 bases at V and 4 bases at J, with 10 bases between. In germline, CDR1 is SQVTM, CDR2 ANQGSEA. The CDR3 consists of 12 residues.

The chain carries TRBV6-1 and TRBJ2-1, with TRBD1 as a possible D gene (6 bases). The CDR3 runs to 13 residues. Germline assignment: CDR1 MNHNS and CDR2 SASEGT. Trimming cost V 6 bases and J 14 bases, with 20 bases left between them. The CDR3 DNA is TGTGCCAGCAGAGAACAGGGTGGGGGTTTCGAGTTCTTC. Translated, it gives CASREQGGGFEFF.

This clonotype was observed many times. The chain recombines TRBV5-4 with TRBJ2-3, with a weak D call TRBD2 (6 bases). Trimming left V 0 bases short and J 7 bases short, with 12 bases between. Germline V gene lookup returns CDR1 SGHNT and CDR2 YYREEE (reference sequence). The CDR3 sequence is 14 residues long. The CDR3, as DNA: TGTGCCAGCAGCTTGGCCGGCGCGGGGCATACGCAGTATTTT. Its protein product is CASSLAGAGHTQYF. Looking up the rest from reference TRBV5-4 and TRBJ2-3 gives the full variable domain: ETGVTQSPTHLIKTRGQQVTLRCSSQSGHNTVSWYQQALGQGPQFIFQYYREEENGRGNFPPRFSGLQFPNYSSELNVNALELDDSALYLCASSLAGAGHTQYFGPGTRLTVL.

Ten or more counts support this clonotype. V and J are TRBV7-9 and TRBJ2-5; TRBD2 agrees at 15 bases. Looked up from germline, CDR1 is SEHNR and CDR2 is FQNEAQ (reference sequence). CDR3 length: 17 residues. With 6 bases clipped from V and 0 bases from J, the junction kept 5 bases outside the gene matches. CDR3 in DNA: TGTGCCAGCAGACCTGGACTAGCGGGGGGGTACCAAGAGACCCAGTACTTC. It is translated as CASRPGLAGGYQETQYF.

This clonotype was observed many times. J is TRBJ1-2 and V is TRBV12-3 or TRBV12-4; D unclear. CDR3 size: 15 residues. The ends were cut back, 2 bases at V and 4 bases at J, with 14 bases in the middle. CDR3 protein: CASSLYREWGYGYTF. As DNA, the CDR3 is TGTGCCAGCAGTTTATATCGGGAATGGGGCTATGGCTACACCTTC.

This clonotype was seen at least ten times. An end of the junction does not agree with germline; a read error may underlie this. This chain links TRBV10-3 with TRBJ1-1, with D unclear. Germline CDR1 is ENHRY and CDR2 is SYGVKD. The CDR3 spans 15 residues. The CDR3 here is CAIRESETMNTEAFF. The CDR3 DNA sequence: TGTGCCATCAGAGAGTCAGAGACCATGAACACTGAAGCTTTCTTT.

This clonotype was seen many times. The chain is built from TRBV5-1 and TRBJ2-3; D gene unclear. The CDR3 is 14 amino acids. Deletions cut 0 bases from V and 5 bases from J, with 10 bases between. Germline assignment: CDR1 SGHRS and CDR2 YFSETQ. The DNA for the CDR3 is TGCGCCAGCAGCTTGGAGGCGGTGGGAGATACGCAGTATTTT. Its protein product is CASSLEAVGDTQYF.

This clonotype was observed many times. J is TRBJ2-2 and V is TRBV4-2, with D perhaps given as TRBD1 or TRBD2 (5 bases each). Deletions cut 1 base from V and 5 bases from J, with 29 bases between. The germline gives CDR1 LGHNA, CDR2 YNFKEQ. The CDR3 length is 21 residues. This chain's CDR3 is CASSQGGAGAVLGSWTGELFF. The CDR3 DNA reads TGTGCCAGCAGCCAAGGAGGGGCCGGCGCGGTCTTAGGTTCTTGGACCGGGGAGCTGTTTTTT.